These 20 T cell receptor beta chains were all obtained from the same sample, sequenced in a study of control samples from healthy donors and cancer patients. The assay was immunoSEQ multiplex PCR, and TCRdb's table has in-frame clones only and misses some. The sample has some 90,000 clones; roughly nine tenths are singletons. The sample taken for sequencing was blood. Receptors originate from a woman aged 55-69 years in good health.

The chain is built from TRBV6-5 and TRBJ2-2; D gene unclear. Trimming stripped 2 bases from V and 7 bases from J, with 5 bases between. The CDR3 sequence is 12 residues long. Germline loops: CDR1 MNHEY, CDR2 SVGAGI. As DNA, the CDR3 is TGTGCCAGCAGTTACGCTGGCGGGGAGCTGTTTTTT. This sequence encodes CASSYAGGELFF.

This sequence joins TRBV5-1 and TRBJ1-2; no reliable D call. V dropped 2 bases and J dropped 3 bases, with 8 bases sitting between them. The germline V gene has CDR1 SGHRS and CDR2 YFSETQ. CDR3 size: 13 residues. This CDR3 is CASSFDGDYGYTF. The DNA of the CDR3 is TGCGCCAGCAGCTTTGACGGGGACTATGGCTACACCTTC.

This rearrangement joins TRBV27 to TRBJ2-2; D is possibly TRBD2 (5 bases). V lost 7 bases and J lost 0, with 9 bases in between. CDR3 size: 14 residues. The germline V gene has CDR1 MNHEY and CDR2 SMNVEV (reference sequence). CDR3 DNA sequence: TGTGCCAGCAACACGGGAACGAACACCGGGGAGCTGTTTTTT. This translates into CASNTGTNTGELFF.

The CDR3 DNA is TGTGCCAGCAGTTCTCAAGGACAGGGCCGTACCGGGGAGCTGTTTTTT. This sequence encodes CASSSQGQGRTGELFF. The chain joins TRBV28 to TRBJ2-2, with 8 bases identical to TRBD1. The germline V gene has CDR1 MDHEN and CDR2 SYDVKM. The CDR3 consists of 16 residues. J gave up 5 bases and V 4 bases, and 9 bases lay outside the gene matches.

This clone is labeled as medium-sized (0.01 to 0.1%). DNA of the CDR3: TGTGCCAGCAGTGGTCTTCTAAGGGGTGGCAATCAGCCCCAGCATTTT. It specifies CASSGLLRGGNQPQHF. The genes are TRBV2 and TRBJ1-5; TRBD1 is a possible D gene (5 bases). Trimming removed 4 bases from V and 2 bases from J, with 15 bases in between. CDR3 length equals 16 residues. The germline CDR1 and CDR2 sequences are SNHLY and FYNNEI.

Details on this clone: Other DNA sequences in this specimen translate into the identical CDR3. The rearrangement uses TRBV3-1 (or the pseudogene TRBV3-2) and TRBJ2-1; 7 positions match TRBD1. Germline V gene sequence: CDR1 LGHDT, CDR2 YNNKEL (reference sequence). Trimming at V came to 2 bases and at J to 3 bases, leaving 1 base not matched to a gene. This CDR3 has 14 amino acids. In DNA form, the CDR3 reads TGTGCCAGCAGCCAAAACAGGGGCTACAATGAGCAGTTCTTC. It encodes CASSQNRGYNEQFF.

The CDR3 DNA reads TGTGCCAGCAGTTACGCCCTAGCGGGATCGGACGAGCAGTACTTC. It codes for CASSYALAGSDEQYF. J is TRBJ2-7 and V is TRBV6-6; TRBD2 matches 9 bases. J lost 5 bases, V lost 2 bases, and 7 bases had no gene match. The CDR3 is 15 amino acids. The germline V gene encodes CDR1 MNHNY and CDR2 SVGAGI (reference sequence).

The chain combines TRBV7-2 with TRBJ2-7; D is perhaps TRBD1 (5 bases). The germline V and J ends were trimmed by 2 bases and 7 bases, with 6 bases remaining between them. This CDR3 spans 11 amino acids. Looked up from germline, CDR1 is SGHTA and CDR2 is FQGNSA. This CDR3 reads CASSLPGEQYF. Here the CDR3 DNA reads TGTGCCAGCAGCTTACCAGGGGAGCAGTACTTC.

The rearrangement links TRBV27 to TRBJ2-1; 7 nucleotides align to TRBD1. V shed 3 bases and J 5 bases; nucleotides not matched to a gene: 7. The CDR3 sequence is 15 residues long. In germline, CDR1 is MNHEY, CDR2 SMNVEV (reference sequence). The chain's CDR3 is CASSFRQGRNNEQFF. CDR3 bases: TGTGCCAGCAGTTTTCGACAGGGACGGAACAATGAGCAGTTCTTC.

The chain has TRBV7-9 and TRBJ1-5; a possible D gene is TRBD1 (5 bases). The CDR3 has 14 amino acids. With 4 bases removed from V and 7 bases from J, the gap between germline ends came to 14 bases. The V gene's germline CDR1 is SEHNR and CDR2 FQNEAQ (reference sequence). CDR3 sequence: CASSSGTAGQPQHF. The CDR3 nucleotides are TGTGCCAGCAGCTCCGGGACGGCGGGGCAGCCCCAGCATTTT.

The J gene is TRBJ2-7, the V gene TRBV6-2 or TRBV6-3, with TRBD2 identical over 11 bases. The CDR3 consists of 17 residues. The V and J ends lost 0 bases and 5 bases, in that order; junction bases with no gene match: 9. The germline gives CDR1 MNHEY, CDR2 SVGEGT. The chain's CDR3 is CASSYSGTSGSINEQYF. CDR3 nucleotides: TGTGCCAGCAGTTACTCTGGCACTAGCGGGAGTATCAACGAGCAGTACTTC.

The V and J genes are TRBV7-9 and TRBJ1-1, with 7 nucleotides matching TRBD1. Losses at the gene ends were 5 bases for V and 4 bases for J; bases not matched to a gene: 7. CDR3 size: 14 residues. Germline lookup yields CDR1 SEHNR and CDR2 FQNEAQ (reference sequence). CDR3 loop: CASSHRQGSTEAFF. The DNA of the CDR3 is TGTGCCAGCAGCCACAGACAGGGAAGCACTGAAGCTTTCTTT.

This clone was seen more than once but under ten times. The rearrangement uses TRBV12-3 or TRBV12-4 and TRBJ1-3; D is ambiguous. V was pared by 6 bases and J by 4 bases, with 7 bases between. There are 12 residues in the CDR3. Here the CDR3 DNA reads TGTGCCAGCAGATCCCAGGGAAACACCATATATTTT. It codes for CASRSQGNTIYF.

The chain uses TRBV6-5 and TRBJ1-5; a possible D gene is TRBD1 (5 bases). CDR1 is MNHEY and CDR2 is SVGAGI in the germline V gene. The CDR3 is 14 amino acids. Between the trimmed V and J ends, which lost 5 bases and 7 bases, there was a span of 15 bases. CDR3 nucleotide sequence: TGTGCCAGCAGTCCCCGTAGGGCAGGGCAGCCCCAGCATTTT. It yields the protein CASSPRRAGQPQHF.

The chain links TRBV28 to TRBJ1-5; D gene ambiguous. This CDR3 has 16 amino acids. The V end lost 3 bases, the J end lost 0 bases, and 12 bases lay between the germline ends. Germline-derived CDR1 and CDR2 are MDHEN and SYDVKM. The CDR3 protein is CASSFSTGTSNQPQHF. In DNA form, the CDR3 reads TGTGCCAGCAGTTTTTCTACCGGAACTAGCAATCAGCCCCAGCATTTT.

This chain joins TRBV5-1 and TRBJ2-7; D not certain. The ends were cut back, 2 bases at V and 6 bases at J, with 15 bases in the middle. CDR1 is SGHRS and CDR2 is YFSETQ in the germline V gene. The CDR3 consists of 14 residues. The CDR3 DNA follows: TGCGCCAGCAGCTTAGGTGATGTTCGGTCCGAGCAGTACTTC. This encodes CASSLGDVRSEQYF.

V gene TRBV7-2 combines with J gene TRBJ2-7; 12 bases match TRBD2. Germline V gene lookup returns CDR1 SGHTA and CDR2 FQGNSA. CDR3 length: 17 amino acids. J gave up 4 bases and V 2 bases, and 9 bases lay outside the gene matches. The DNA of the CDR3 is TGTGCCAGCAGCTTACGGAGGACTAGCGGGACGGTATACGAGCAGTACTTC. Its protein is CASSLRRTSGTVYEQYF.

The sample holds a few counts of this clone. The chain has TRBV5-4 and TRBJ2-3; 11 bases are a match to TRBD2. Germline-derived CDR1 and CDR2 are SGHNT and YYREEE (reference sequence). CDR3 length: 16 amino acids. Trimming removed 2 bases from V and 5 bases from J; junction bases left unmatched: 7. CDR3 coding DNA: TGTGCCAGCAGCTTAAGACTAGCGGGGAGAGGAGATACGCAGTATTTT. Translating gives CASSLRLAGRGDTQYF.

The rearrangement links TRBV19 to TRBJ1-5; the D is unclear. CDR3 length: 14 residues. CDR1 and CDR2 from the germline V gene are LNHDA and SQIVND (reference sequence). The V end lost 3 bases, the J end lost 6 bases, and 12 bases lay between the germline ends. CDR3 coding DNA: TGTGCCAGTAGTATTTGGGCTATGGGTCAGCCCCAGCATTTT. This encodes CASSIWAMGQPQHF.

This clone was detected once. This chain joins TRBV9 and TRBJ1-1; D perhaps matches TRBD1 (6 bases). V was clipped by 0 bases and J by 11 bases, with 17 bases between them. The CDR3 sequence is 14 residues long. Looked up from germline, CDR1 is SGDLS and CDR2 is YYNGEE. The CDR3 is CASSVEGDNRRAFF. As DNA, the CDR3 is TGTGCCAGCAGCGTAGAGGGGGACAACCGGCGGGCTTTCTTT.